A selection of T cell receptor beta chains follows, all from one sample in a study of monozygotic twins with inflammatory bowel disease. Reanalyzing the 5' RACE reads, TCRdb keeps one entry per CDR3 protein, without DNA. This repertoire includes about 450,000 distinct CDR3 sequences. Sample: blood. Every receptor here comes from a human donor with ulcerative colitis or Crohn's disease, or a healthy co-twin of an affected twin (not recorded which). Both conserved end residues are part of each CDR3. The order of the fields is V gene, J gene, CDR3 protein.

v_call: TRBV25-1
j_call: TRBJ2-3
cdr3_aa: CDTQGRLSSDTQYF

v_call: TRBV12-3/TRBV12-4
j_call: TRBJ2-2
cdr3_aa: CASSLGTGETGELFF

v_call: TRBV6-2/TRBV6-3
j_call: TRBJ2-2
cdr3_aa: CASSSLEGSRELFF

v_call: TRBV4-1
j_call: TRBJ2-1
cdr3_aa: CASTLAGTTGEQFF

v_call: TRBV7-9
j_call: TRBJ2-5
cdr3_aa: CASSLIQEDQYF

v_call: TRBV7-3
j_call: TRBJ2-7
cdr3_aa: CASSPGPLYEQYF

v_call: TRBV29-1
j_call: TRBJ1-4
cdr3_aa: CSVGDGEKLFF

v_call: TRBV7-9
j_call: TRBJ2-5
cdr3_aa: CASSLGRLAGQETQYF

v_call: TRBV28
j_call: TRBJ1-5
cdr3_aa: CASNNRDSVRQPQHF

v_call: TRBV10-3
j_call: TRBJ2-2
cdr3_aa: CAISDVGPARGTGELFF

v_call: TRBV2
j_call: TRBJ2-2
cdr3_aa: CASSELGHTIGELFF

v_call: TRBV20-1
j_call: TRBJ1-1
cdr3_aa: CSASPSHWYRNTEAFF

v_call: TRBV7-9
j_call: TRBJ1-4
cdr3_aa: CASSPREKLFF

v_call: TRBV27
j_call: TRBJ2-6
cdr3_aa: CASSSTRLGANVLTF

v_call: TRBV6-1
j_call: TRBJ1-6
cdr3_aa: CATLADHGGSPLHF

v_call: TRBV28
j_call: TRBJ2-6
cdr3_aa: CAGNSGANVLTF

v_call: TRBV18
j_call: TRBJ2-7
cdr3_aa: CASSPPSGSSLQQYF